These T cell receptor beta chains were read from a single sample in a study. TCRdb analysed the 5' RACE reads with MiXCR anew, one entry per CDR3 protein. The sample lists about 40,000 distinct CDR3 sequences, under 20% occurring once. Sequencing input: naive CD4+ T cells sorted from a lymph node. Every receptor here comes from a female donor with breast cancer. The CDR3 runs from the conserved cysteine through the conserved F or W. Each record gives: D gene, J gene, V gene, CDR3 protein. A D gene is named only where the DNA matches it firmly.

>TRBD2|TRBJ2-1|TRBV5-1
CASSFGLADYNEQFF
>TRBD1|TRBJ1-5|TRBV7-3
CTSSYPTTGLQNQPQHF
>NA|TRBJ1-5|TRBV28
CASNPGEGGYSNQPQHF
>NA|TRBJ2-3|TRBV20-1
CSARPSLGTQYF
>NA|TRBJ2-3|TRBV7-2
CASGPAWQPEDTQYF
>TRBD1|TRBJ1-6|TRBV20-1
CSARETGGNSPLHF
>NA|TRBJ1-5|TRBV6-2/TRBV6-3
CASSQMGEQPQHF
>TRBD2|TRBJ2-7|TRBV11-3
CASSPLAGGHEQYF
>TRBD1|TRBJ1-2|TRBV5-1
CASSPDGTEYGYTF
>NA|TRBJ2-1|TRBV12-3/TRBV12-4
CASSLSTSNEQFF
>TRBD2|TRBJ2-1|TRBV12-3/TRBV12-4
CASRSLAGGQNEQFF
>TRBD2|TRBJ2-3|TRBV12-3/TRBV12-4
CASSLRRGGFRTDTQYF
>TRBD1|TRBJ1-4|TRBV10-3
CAISSDRGDEKLFF
>TRBD2|TRBJ2-2|TRBV7-2
CASSLLAGSLTGELLF
>NA|TRBJ1-4|TRBV20-1
CSAPGRLLGQNEKLFF
>NA|TRBJ2-3|TRBV7-9
CASSAPTTDTQYF
>TRBD2|TRBJ2-7|TRBV28
CASTGGRTRDEQYF
>NA|TRBJ1-6|TRBV20-1
CSASTGSASPLHF
>NA|TRBJ1-5|TRBV6-5
CASSRSQVRGNQPQHF
>NA|TRBJ1-2|TRBV4-3
CASSQESETGSYTF
>TRBD1|TRBJ1-2|TRBV7-3
CASSSTGDHYGYTF